This entry lists 24 T cell receptor beta chains sequenced from one sample in a study of control samples from healthy donors and cancer patients. TCRdb keeps only in-frame clones here, not all; method: immunoSEQ multiplex PCR. The data show approximately 110,000 clones, 90% seen once. Sample: blood. The receptors derive from a human donor in good health. The donor label of this sample is uncertain.

This chain links TRBV27 with TRBJ2-1; 12 positions agree with TRBD2. Germline assignment: CDR1 MNHEY and CDR2 SMNVEV (reference sequence). This CDR3 has 15 amino acids. Trimming cost V 5 bases and J 9 bases; bases outside gene matches: 8. The CDR3 loop reads CASSPLAGGLIEQFF. The DNA of the CDR3 is TGTGCCAGCAGTCCGCTAGCGGGGGGGCTCATTGAGCAGTTCTTC.

V gene TRBV18 combines with J gene TRBJ2-7; 10 positions match TRBD1. The CDR3 loop spans 13 amino acids. Per germline, CDR1 KGHSH and CDR2 LQKENI. The V segment lost 6 bases and the J segment 6 bases; nucleotides outside the gene matches: 5. The CDR3 coding sequence is TGTGCCAGCTCGCCGGGACAGGGGACCGAGCAGTACTTC. Translating gives CASSPGQGTEQYF.

This clone was observed once. The chain carries TRBV6-5 and TRBJ1-5; 7 nucleotides agree with TRBD1. The CDR3 covers 15 residues. Germline lookup yields CDR1 MNHEY and CDR2 SVGAGI. Trimming cost V 6 bases and J 6 bases; bases outside gene matches: 11. CDR3: CASRRLIDRAQPQHF. CDR3 DNA: TGTGCCAGCAGGAGACTTATCGACAGGGCTCAGCCCCAGCATTTT.

The genes are TRBV3-1 (or the pseudogene TRBV3-2) and TRBJ1-1; D not resolved. CDR1 and CDR2 (germline): LGHDT, YNNKEL (reference sequence). CDR3 length: 12 residues. V was trimmed by 1 base and J by 4 bases, leaving 4 bases between them. The CDR3 sequence is CASSQGSTEAFF. In DNA, the CDR3 is TGTGCCAGCAGCCAAGGCAGCACTGAAGCTTTCTTT.

This chain links TRBV5-1 with TRBJ1-1; D remains unclear. Germline loops: CDR1 SGHRS, CDR2 YFSETQ. The V end lost 4 bases, the J end lost 1 base, and 8 bases lay between the germline ends. This CDR3 contains 13 residues. Here the CDR3 reads CASSKDGNTEAFF. CDR3 DNA: TGCGCCAGCAGCAAAGACGGGAACACTGAAGCTTTCTTT.

The chain employs TRBV9 and TRBJ1-4; 7 bases align to TRBD1. There are 14 residues in the CDR3. The V segment lost 2 bases and the J segment 7 bases; nucleotides outside the gene matches: 5. Germline lookup yields CDR1 SGDLS and CDR2 YYNGEE. The CDR3 sequence: CASSVSNRGEKLFF. CDR3 nucleotide sequence: TGTGCCAGCAGCGTTTCCAACAGGGGTGAAAAACTGTTTTTT.

The V and J genes are TRBV9 and TRBJ1-1, with 7 positions matching TRBD1. The CDR3 runs 14 residues. V dropped 4 bases and J dropped 2; count of bases not matched to a gene: 5. Germline values: CDR1 SGDLS, CDR2 YYNGEE. The CDR3 bases are TGTGCCAGCAGCCCGGGGACAGACAACACTGAAGCTTTCTTT. Translating it yields CASSPGTDNTEAFF.

This sequence joins TRBV3-1 (or the pseudogene TRBV3-2) and TRBJ2-4; D gene unclear. This CDR3 has 15 amino acids. V was trimmed by 0 bases and J by 1 base, leaving 7 bases between them. The germline V gene has CDR1 LGHDT and CDR2 YNNKEL (reference sequence). The CDR3 coding sequence is TGTGCCAGCAGCCAAGATCTTATGGCCAAAAACATTCAGTACTTC. It yields the protein CASSQDLMAKNIQYF.

The chain couples TRBV12-5 to TRBJ2-7; no firm D call. The V gene's germline CDR1 is LGHNT and CDR2 FRNRAP. Trimming took off 1 base at V and 4 bases at J, with 5 bases between the two ends. This CDR3 comprises 12 residues. DNA of the CDR3: TGTGCTAGTGGTTTGGGGTCATACGAGCAGTACTTC. Translation: CASGLGSYEQYF.

This sequence joins TRBV28 and TRBJ1-6; possible D gene TRBD1, 5 bases. The CDR3 sequence is 14 residues long. Germline-derived CDR1 and CDR2 are MDHEN and SYDVKM. V was trimmed by 7 bases and J by 6 bases, leaving 13 bases between them. The CDR3 DNA follows: TGTGCCAGCAAATCCGGGACGGTTAATTCACCCCTCCACTTT. Protein product: CASKSGTVNSPLHF.

The chain joins TRBV10-3 to TRBJ2-7; the D is unclear. V was trimmed by 0 bases and J by 7 bases, leaving 10 bases between them. CDR1 and CDR2 (germline): ENHRY, SYGVKD. The CDR3 runs to 13 residues. This CDR3 reads CAISESPWEEQYF. The CDR3, as DNA: TGTGCCATCAGTGAGTCGCCATGGGAAGAGCAGTACTTC.

The chain has TRBV7-6 and TRBJ1-1; unclear D gene. Trimming pared 5 bases from V and 1 base from J, leaving 8 bases between. Germline V CDR1 and CDR2: SGHVS, FNYEAQ. This CDR3 is 13 amino acids long. The CDR3 spells CASSPSANTEAFF. The CDR3 DNA reads TGTGCCAGCAGCCCTTCGGCGAACACTGAAGCTTTCTTT.

V and J are TRBV28 and TRBJ2-7; D uncertain. Trimming took off 6 bases at V and 6 bases at J, with 24 bases between the two ends. Germline-derived CDR1 and CDR2 are MDHEN and SYDVKM. This CDR3 contains 16 residues. CDR3 protein: CASSPTRPSVRPEQYF. The CDR3 region has the DNA TGTGCCAGCAGCCCCACCCGGCCCTCCGTACGGCCCGAGCAGTACTTC.

This chain connects TRBV5-1 to TRBJ2-7; 7 bases agree with TRBD1. Losses at the gene ends were 4 bases for V and 3 bases for J; bases not matched to a gene: 13. CDR3 length: 16 amino acids. Germline-derived CDR1 and CDR2 are SGHRS and YFSETQ. The CDR3 DNA sequence: TGCGCCAGCAGCCCACGCATGGGACAGAACATCTACGAGCAGTACTTC. Amino acid sequence: CASSPRMGQNIYEQYF. Drawing the rest from reference TRBV5-1 and TRBJ2-7, the complete variable domain is KAGVTQTPRYLIKTRGQQVTLSCSPISGHRSVSWYQQTPGQGLQFLFEYFSETQRNKGNFPGRFSGRQFSNSRSEMNVSTLELGDSALYLCASSPRMGQNIYEQYFGPGTRLTVT.

The chain employs TRBV6-4 and TRBJ2-1; D perhaps matches TRBD2 (5 bases). V gave up 0 bases and J gave up 9 bases, with 9 bases separating them. The length of the CDR3 is 13 residues. Per the germline V gene, CDR1 is MRHNA and CDR2 is SNTAGT. Written as DNA, the CDR3 is TGTGCCAGCAGTGACTCGGGTACTAGTGAGCAGTTCTTC. Its translation is CASSDSGTSEQFF.

The chain links TRBV18 to TRBJ2-3; no clear D. Trimming pared 1 base from V and 2 bases from J, leaving 7 bases between. The germline CDR1 and CDR2 sequences are KGHSH and LQKENI. This CDR3 has 14 residues. CDR3 nucleotide sequence: TGTGCCAGCTCACCACTTGGAGACACAGATACGCAGTATTTT. Translation: CASSPLGDTDTQYF. The full variable domain, completed using reference TRBV18 and TRBJ2-3, is NAGVMQNPRHLVRRRGQEARLRCSPMKGHSHVYWYRQLPEEGLKFMVYLQKENIIDESGMPKERFSAEFPKEGPSILRIQQVVRGDSAAYFCASSPLGDTDTQYFGPGTRLTVL.

This clone was detected only once. The gene calls are TRBV9 and TRBJ2-3; no clear D. Germline V gene data show CDR1 as SGDLS and CDR2 as YYNGEE. With 2 bases removed from V and 3 bases from J, the gap between germline ends came to 10 bases. This CDR3 has 14 amino acids. The DNA of the CDR3 is TGTGCCAGCAGCGTTGTTCAATCGACAGATACGCAGTATTTT. It yields the protein CASSVVQSTDTQYF.

The rearrangement uses TRBV6-6 and TRBJ1-2; 7 bases agree with TRBD1. The J segment lost 6 bases and the V segment lost 4 bases, leaving 8 bases of the junction unmatched. There are 14 residues in the CDR3. Germline assignment: CDR1 MNHNY and CDR2 SVGAGI (reference sequence). This chain's CDR3 is CASSFTGERHGYTF. The CDR3 DNA reads TGTGCCAGCAGTTTCACAGGGGAAAGACATGGCTACACCTTC.

The rearrangement uses TRBV7-2 and TRBJ1-3; 7 bases are a match to TRBD1. Germline trimming cut 5 bases from V and 0 bases from J; bases unmatched to any gene: 4. Germline V gives CDR1 SGHTA, CDR2 FQGNSA. The CDR3 sequence is 15 residues long. The CDR3 coding sequence is TGTGCCAGCAGCCTCCGGGACAGCTCTGGAAACACCATATATTTT. It encodes CASSLRDSSGNTIYF. The entire variable domain, with the rest obtained from reference TRBV7-2 and TRBJ1-3, is as follows: GAGVSQSPSNKVTEKGKDVELRCDPISGHTALYWYRQSLGQGLEFLIYFQGNSAPDKSGLPSDRFSAERTGGSVSTLTIQRTQQEDSAVYLCASSLRDSSGNTIYFGEGSWLTVV.

In this sample, this clone turned up a few times. The chain is built from TRBV2 and TRBJ2-5; 8 bases map to TRBD1. Unmatched junction bases numbered 8, after V lost 7 bases and J lost 1 base. This CDR3 contains 15 residues. Germline V lookup: CDR1 SNHLY, CDR2 FYNNEI. The chain's CDR3 is CASKGDRGFQETQYF. CDR3 DNA: TGTGCCAGCAAGGGAGACAGGGGATTCCAAGAGACCCAGTACTTC.

This sequence joins TRBV28 and TRBJ1-1, with D perhaps TRBD1 (6 bases). The CDR3 contains 13 residues. V was trimmed by 0 bases and J by 7 bases, leaving 9 bases between them. Germline CDR1 MDHEN, CDR2 SYDVKM. The CDR3 region has the DNA TGTGCCAGCAGTTTATGGGGAGGGGGTGAAGCTTTCTTT. Protein sequence: CASSLWGGGEAFF. The full variable domain, in which reference TRBV28 and TRBJ1-1 provide the parts outside the CDR3, is DVKVTQSSRYLVKRTGEKVFLECVQDMDHENMFWYRQDPGLGLRLIYFSYDVKMKEKGDIPEGYSVSREKKERFSLILESASTNQTSMYLCASSLWGGGEAFFGQGTRLTVV.

The chain carries TRBV6-2 or TRBV6-3 and TRBJ2-1; D is unresolved. Germline V lookup: CDR1 MNHEY, CDR2 SVGEGT. V lost 6 bases, J lost 7 bases, and 10 bases lay in between. The CDR3 totals 12 residues. The chain's CDR3 is CASSRLGNEQFF. CDR3 sequence (DNA): TGTGCCAGCAGCCGCCTTGGGAATGAGCAGTTCTTC.

This clone was seen once. The gene calls are TRBV18 and TRBJ1-1, with 9 bases that match TRBD1. The CDR3 contains 16 residues. Germline V gene lookup returns CDR1 KGHSH and CDR2 LQKENI. The junction had 6 bases not matched to a gene; V was cut back by 3 bases and J by 1 base. The CDR3 here is CASSPRQTGGNTEAFF. The CDR3 nucleotides are TGTGCCAGCTCACCCCGCCAGACAGGGGGGAACACTGAAGCTTTCTTT.

The rearrangement joins TRBV23-1 to TRBJ2-7; D not resolved. TRBV23-1 is sorted into the ORF group, with uncertain function. V was trimmed by 1 base and J by 3 bases, leaving 10 bases between them. The CDR3 spans 14 residues. The CDR3 protein is CASSQFVNNYEQYF. The CDR3 DNA is TGCGCCAGCAGTCAATTTGTTAACAACTACGAGCAGTACTTC.